This T cell receptor (beta chain) was sequenced during a study of shared clonotypes between healthy human individuals (dated by TCRdb to about 2020). In terms of the full investigation: The cohort comprised a couple of women and a few men aged 18 to 49 years. Per donor, leukapheresis produced somewhere between about 0.85 and 9.5 billion PBMCs. To estimate repertoire size and how much clonotypes are shared between individuals, the study performed deep sequencing of blood TCR repertoires from about 5 healthy adults. For each donor, CD4 naive and CD4 memory were each run on three plates, CD8 naive on two plates, and CD8 memory on one plate. Libraries were prepared and TCR repertoires were sequenced by different laboratories using diverse techniques, in order to increase sequencing depth and limit assay-specific biases.

Remarks on this clone: Its recognized antigen is unknown. No much larger clone exists at a distance of one base, and base qualities are not known.

General conclusions and limits of the study: Naive subsets generally had larger estimated clonotype richness than memory subsets. The genetic and exposure-history diversity represented was limited by the small number of donors. Sampling was limited to blood, and TCR repertoires in tissue likely differ from TCR repertoires in blood. Compared with non-shared clonotypes, the clonotypes found in all four sorted-subset donors had higher generation probabilities. Pairwise subsampling led to the expectation that sequencing depth would affect the degree of clonotype sharing among donors. Across four donors, approximately 4.6% of naive CD4, roughly 3.8% of naive CD8, under 2.5% of memory CD4, and approximately 0.42% of memory CD8 clonotypes were shared. Even with the large sequencing depth, rarefaction of the sorted-subset datasets indicated that sequencing was incomplete.

TCR CDR3 regions were amplified from genomic DNA by multiplex PCR using the deep immunoSEQ assay. Extracted genomic DNA from each cell subset was distributed evenly across all wells of several immunoSEQ 96-well plates, and each plate was treated as a replicate. For sorted subsets, approximately 0.2 ug of genomic DNA, equivalent to about 30,000 T cell genomes, went into each replicate PCR. Purified libraries were measured with a Qubit 3.0 fluorometer, size-checked on a Bioanalyzer 2100, and measured again with the KAPA Library Quantification kit. Each immunoSEQ 96-well plate was sequenced on its own single-read 150-cycle Illumina NextSeq 550 flow cell. Concerning the study's data processing: Because the immunoSEQ output included only junctional sequences and no quality scores, the filtering could not be the same as the filtering used for full-length reads. To assign V/J genes and CDR3, sequences were annotated using PyIR, a Python wrapper for IgBLAST v1.9, with IMGT germline references. Reads with weak V/J assignments (E-value above 1e-6), missing CDR3, stop codons, out-of-frame junctions, or ambiguous translated residues were removed. V3J clonotypes were defined as sequences sharing the same inferred V gene, J gene, and CDR3 amino acid sequence. Percentage overlap between repertoires was computed as shared unique clonotypes divided by the size of the smaller repertoire. Richness of each repertoire was evaluated using RTK rarefaction, the Chao1 estimator, and Recon v2.1 estimates of unobserved clonotypes. Generation probabilities for all TCRbeta clonotypes obtained by the gDNA method from a handful of donors were computed using OLGA. The table comes from immuneACCESS by way of TCRdb, which keeps in-frame sequences with V and J called. Part of the clones is missing from these tables; in studies checked, under half for an unresolved V gene and the rest for unknown reasons. V, J and clone size were drawn from that table, and D and trimming were deduced from the DNA. The sample profile shows approximately 92,000 clones; 60% to 75% of them were found once. In total, the top ten clones hold roughly 52% of the sample.

The donors were healthy, HIV-negative adults who had no recently reported acute infections or vaccinations. Every donor was a Caucasian adult residing in Nashville, Tennessee, USA. The CD8 memory samples were a combination of magnetically selected CD45RO+ cells and CCR7-negative CD45RA+ effector memory (TemRA) cells. Blood was obtained by leukapheresis, after which PBMCs were separated by Ficoll-Histopaque density gradient centrifugation and cryopreserved in liquid nitrogen vapor phase. Analytical flow cytometry was used to check the purity and quantity of every magnetically sorted T cell population. Genomic DNA was isolated from each sorted fraction and quantified by UV absorbance on a Nanodrop 2000c. CDR1 MNHEY and CDR2 SVGAGI were looked up in the germline V gene. The CDR3 holds 12 amino acids from the cysteine to the phenylalanine. The kept DNA is CDR3 alone, 36 bases in frame from the first base.

Sample: memory CD8+ T cells sorted from blood. The sample's cell subset or site label, in plain terms: CD45RO+ cells pooled with CCR7-negative TemRA cells. This sequence originates from a young man in good health. The chain is assembled from TRBV6-5 and TRBJ2-5; the D segment cannot be called with confidence. The end of the DNA fits TRBJ2-7 better, so the J call may be wrong. The CDR3 is CASRAPNYEQYF. The nucleotide sequence reads as follows: TGTGCCAGCAGGGCCCCCAATTACGAGCAGTACTTC.